Sequencing of this T cell receptor (beta chain) was carried out in a study of ipilimumab plus nivolumab after autologous stem cell transplantation. Whole-study context: A median of roughly eight nivolumab and roughly 5 ipilimumab doses were given. The DLBCL cohort had primary refractory and relapsed disease, with 18-month progression-free survival of about 82% and 31%.

Germline CDR1 LNHDA, CDR2 SQIVND (reference sequence). The CDR3 spans 14 residues. With 7 bases removed from V and 6 bases from J, the gap between germline ends came to 13 bases. Assay used: immunoSEQ multiplex PCR; TCRdb lists only in-frame clones, some missing. The data hold around 16,000 clones, with 80% to 85% observed a single time. Checkpoint therapy with ipilimumab 1 mg/kg began 14 to 28 days after transplant. Patients got 3 mg/kg IV nivolumab weeks 1, 4, 7, 10, then biweekly through week 26. This sequence joins TRBV19 and TRBJ1-6; D is perhaps TRBD1 (6 bases). The sequencing used PBMCs, collected in a trial of ipilimumab plus nivolumab as post-transplant consolidation. This TCR was sampled from a male donor with diffuse large B-cell lymphoma. The CDR3 region has the DNA TGTGCCAGTACCAGGGACACTACTAATTCACCCCTCCACTTT. It yields the protein CASTRDTTNSPLHF.